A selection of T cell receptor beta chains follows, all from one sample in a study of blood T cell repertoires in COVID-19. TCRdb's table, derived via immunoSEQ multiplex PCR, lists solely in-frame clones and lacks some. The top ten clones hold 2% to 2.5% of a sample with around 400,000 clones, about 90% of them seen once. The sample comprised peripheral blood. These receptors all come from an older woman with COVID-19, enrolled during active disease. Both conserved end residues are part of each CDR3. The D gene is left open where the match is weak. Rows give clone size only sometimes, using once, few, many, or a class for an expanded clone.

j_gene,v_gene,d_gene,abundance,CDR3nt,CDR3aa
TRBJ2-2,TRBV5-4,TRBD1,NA,TGTGCCAGCAGCTTATACGAGGGGGCGACCACCGGGGAGCTGTTTTTT,CASSLYEGATTGELFF
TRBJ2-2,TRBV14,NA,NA,TGTGCCAGCAGCCAAGATGGGCGCACCGGGGAGCTGTTTTTT,CASSQDGRTGELFF
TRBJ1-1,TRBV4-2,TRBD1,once,TGTGCCAGCAGCGCCCCCGGGACAGGGGGTATCACTGAAGCTTTCTTT,CASSAPGTGGITEAFF
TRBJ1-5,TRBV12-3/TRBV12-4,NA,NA,TGTGCCACCGGGATTCGGAGCAATCAGCCCCAGCATTTT,CATGIRSNQPQHF
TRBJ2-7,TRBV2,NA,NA,TGTGCCAGCAGAAACAAGGACGGACGGGGTCCCTCCTACGAGCAGTACTTC,CASRNKDGRGPSYEQYF
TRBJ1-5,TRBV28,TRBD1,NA,TGTGCCAGCAGTCCCCACAGGGGTGGTAGCAATCAGCCCCAGCATTTT,CASSPHRGGSNQPQHF
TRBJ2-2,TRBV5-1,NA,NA,TGCGCCAGCAGCTTAGGACCAACGGGACTGCGGAACACCGGGGAGCTGTTTTTT,CASSLGPTGLRNTGELFF
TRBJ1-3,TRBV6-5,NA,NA,TGTGCCAGCAGTTACTCGAGGGCATCTGGAAACACCATATATTTT,CASSYSRASGNTIYF
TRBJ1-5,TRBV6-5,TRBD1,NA,TGTGCCAGCAGTTACTCAAGGGACAGCCTGGCAGGGCCCCAGCATTTT,CASSYSRDSLAGPQHF
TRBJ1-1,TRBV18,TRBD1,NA,TGTGCCAGCTCACCCGCCTTACAGGGGACGAACACTGAAGCTTTCTTT,CASSPALQGTNTEAFF
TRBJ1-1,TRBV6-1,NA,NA,TGTGCCAGCAGTGAAAGGACAGCGAACACTGAAGCTTTCTTT,CASSERTANTEAFF
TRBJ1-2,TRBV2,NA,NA,TGTGCCAGCAGTAAGGGGCCAAACTATGGCTACACCTTC,CASSKGPNYGYTF
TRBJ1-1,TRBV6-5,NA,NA,TGTGCCAGCAGTAGAGAGGGTGGCGGTAGCACTGAAGCTTTCTTT,CASSREGGGSTEAFF
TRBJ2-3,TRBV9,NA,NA,TGTGCCAGCAGCCCAGAAGGCCGGGGGGCCTGGGATACGCAGTATTTT,CASSPEGRGAWDTQYF
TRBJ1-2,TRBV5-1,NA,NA,TGCGCCAGCAGCGCATCGGAGGCTAGCTATGGCTACACCTTC,CASSASEASYGYTF
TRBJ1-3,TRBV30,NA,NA,TGTGCCTGGAGTCGCACAGGGATCTCTGGAAACACCATATATTTT,CAWSRTGISGNTIYF
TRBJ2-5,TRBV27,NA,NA,TGTGCCAGCAGAGGACTGGGACTAGAGACCCAGTACTTC,CASRGLGLETQYF
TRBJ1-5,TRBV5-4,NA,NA,TGTGCCAGCAGCTTGGATAGTCAGCCCCAGCATTTT,CASSLDSQPQHF
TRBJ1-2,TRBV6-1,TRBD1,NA,TGTGCCAGCAGTGAGAACAGGGGGCATGGGTATGGCTACACCTTC,CASSENRGHGYGYTF
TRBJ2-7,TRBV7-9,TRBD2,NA,TGTGCCAGCAGCCCGGGGACTAGCGGGGGGGCCGATGAGCAGTACTTC,CASSPGTSGGADEQYF
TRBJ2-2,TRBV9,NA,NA,TGTGCCAGCAGCGGTCCGTTGTGGGGCGAGGACACCGGGGAGCTGTTTTTT,CASSGPLWGEDTGELFF
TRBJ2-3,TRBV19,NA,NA,TGTGCCAGTAGTATAGCAGGGAGCACAGATACGCAGTATTTT,CASSIAGSTDTQYF
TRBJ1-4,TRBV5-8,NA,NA,TGTGCCAGCAGCTTCAGGGCGGCTAATGAAAAACTGTTTTTT,CASSFRAANEKLFF
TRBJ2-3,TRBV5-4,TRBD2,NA,TGTGCCAGCAGGGGCGGGGGGGCCACAGATACGCAGTATTTT,CASRGGGATDTQYF
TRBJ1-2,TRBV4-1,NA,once,TGCGCCAGCAGCCAAGATTCGGGTCTTCGGCGCGATGGCTACACCTTC,CASSQDSGLRRDGYTF
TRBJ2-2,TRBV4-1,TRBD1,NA,TGCGCCAGCAGCCAAGAGGGGCAGGGGGCGAACACCGGGGAGCTGTTTTTT,CASSQEGQGANTGELFF
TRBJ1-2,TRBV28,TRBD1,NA,TGTGCCGGTAGACAGGGGGGGAGAGCTAACTATGGCTACACCTTC,CAGRQGGRANYGYTF
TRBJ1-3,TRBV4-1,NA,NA,TGCGCCAGCAGCCAAGATCAACAGGGCCGAAACACCATATATTTT,CASSQDQQGRNTIYF
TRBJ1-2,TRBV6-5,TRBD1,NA,TGTGCCAGCACCGGGACAGGGAGAGGCTACACCTTC,CASTGTGRGYTF
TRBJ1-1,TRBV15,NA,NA,TGTGCCACCAGCAGAGATCGGAGCGTACTAAACACTGAAGCTTTCTTT,CATSRDRSVLNTEAFF
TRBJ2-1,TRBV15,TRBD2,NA,TGTGCCACCAGCAGAGTAGCGGGGGGCCCCTACAATGAGCAGTTCTTC,CATSRVAGGPYNEQFF
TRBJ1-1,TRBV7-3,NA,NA,TGTGCCAGCAAGGCAATAGCACAGAACACTGAAGCTTTCTTT,CASKAIAQNTEAFF
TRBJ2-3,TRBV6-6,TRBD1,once,TGTGCCAGCACAGGGACAGGGGCTGAGGCGCAGTATTTT,CASTGTGAEAQYF
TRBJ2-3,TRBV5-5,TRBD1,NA,TGTGCCAGCAGCAGAGCTCCGGGACAGGGTCTAACAGATACGCAGTATTTT,CASSRAPGQGLTDTQYF
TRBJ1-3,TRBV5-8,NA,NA,TGTGCCAGCAGCTTCCTACCTGGAAACACCATATATTTT,CASSFLPGNTIYF
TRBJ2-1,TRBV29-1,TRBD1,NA,TGCAGCTTCCCCCGCCGGGGACAGGGGAACAATGAGCAGTTCTTC,CSFPRRGQGNNEQFF
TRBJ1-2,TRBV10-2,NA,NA,TGCGCCAGCAGCTCGAATGTAGCTAACTATGGCTACACCTTC,CASSSNVANYGYTF
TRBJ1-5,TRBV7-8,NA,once,TGTGCCAGCAGTTCTCCAGGGGCTAGTAATCAGCCCCAGCATTTT,CASSSPGASNQPQHF
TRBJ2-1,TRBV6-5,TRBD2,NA,TGTGCCAGCGTTAAGCGGGGGTTGTACAATGAGCAGTTCTTC,CASVKRGLYNEQFF
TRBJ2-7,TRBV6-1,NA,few,TGTGCCAGCAGTGAAACGGGGGTCTACCTCTACGAGCAGTACTTC,CASSETGVYLYEQYF